The rows below give T cell receptor beta chains drawn from one sample of a study of cytomegalovirus exposure and HLA in healthy donors. This table comes from immunoSEQ multiplex PCR, and its TCRdb copy is limited to in-frame clones, with some not included. This sample carries roughly 150,000 clones, over 60% of them seen once, and the ten largest clones take approximately 1.8%. The sequencing input was PBMCs. The receptors here all came from a woman younger than 35 in good health and CMV-seronegative. Both conserved end residues are part of each CDR3. Each record gives: V gene, D gene, clone size, J gene, CDR3 protein, CDR3 DNA. The D gene is left open where the match is weak. The size of a clone is reported for some rows only, either as once, few or many, or as a class for expanded clones.

>TRBV19|TRBD1|-|TRBJ1-2
CASSIPRTGNYGYTF
TGTGCCAGTAGTATACCCCGGACAGGGAACTATGGCTACACCTTC
>TRBV6-1|-|-|TRBJ2-1
CASRAGSGKYNEQFF
TGTGCCAGCAGGGCTGGGTCGGGGAAATACAATGAGCAGTTCTTC
>TRBV9|TRBD1|few|TRBJ2-7
CASSVGQGLYEQYF
TGTGCCAGCAGCGTAGGACAGGGCCTTTACGAGCAGTACTTC
>TRBV7-2|TRBD1|-|TRBJ1-2
CASSFPPGQYYGYTF
TGTGCCAGCAGCTTCCCTCCGGGACAGTACTATGGCTACACCTTC
>TRBV5-8|-|few|TRBJ2-5
CASSLSGLETQYF
TGTGCCAGCAGCTTGTCAGGGTTAGAGACCCAGTACTTC
>TRBV4-1|TRBD1|-|TRBJ1-5
CASSQGTVYQPQHF
TGCGCCAGCAGCCAGGGGACAGTCTATCAGCCCCAGCATTTT
>TRBV6-1|-|-|TRBJ2-1
CASKSGIGGDEQFF
TGTGCCAGCAAGTCGGGGATTGGAGGAGATGAGCAGTTCTTC
>TRBV11-2|TRBD1|-|TRBJ2-1
CASSTRDRGNEQFF
TGTGCCAGCAGCACCCGGGACAGGGGCAATGAGCAGTTCTTC
>TRBV7-3|TRBD1|-|TRBJ2-6
CATGTGGGGANVLTF
TGTGCCACCGGGACAGGGGGTGGAGGGGCCAACGTCCTGACTTTC
>TRBV28|-|few|TRBJ2-7
CASTPAEAGPYEQYF
TGTGCCAGCACCCCCGCGGAGGCAGGTCCCTACGAGCAGTACTTC
>TRBV28|-|-|TRBJ2-6
CAHQGGGAGANVLTF
TGTGCCCACCAAGGGGGGGGAGCTGGGGCCAACGTCCTGACTTTC
>TRBV15|TRBD2|few|TRBJ2-7
CATSQLAGGYEQYF
TGTGCCACCAGCCAACTAGCGGGGGGCTACGAGCAGTACTTC
>TRBV27|TRBD2|-|TRBJ2-1
CASSLGGKLDWEQFF
TGTGCCAGCAGTTTGGGGGGGAAACTAGATTGGGAGCAGTTCTTC
>TRBV19|-|-|TRBJ1-5
CASSIDQGRGVVGNQPQHF
TGTGCCAGTAGTATAGATCAGGGCAGGGGAGTTGTGGGCAATCAGCCCCAGCATTTT
>TRBV15|-|few|TRBJ2-3
CATSRESPTLLTTDTQYF
TGTGCCACCAGCAGAGAGTCCCCGACTCTCCTCACTACAGATACGCAGTATTTT
>TRBV15|TRBD2|-|TRBJ2-2
CATSRVLAGDTGELFF
TGTGCCACCAGCAGAGTTCTAGCGGGAGACACCGGGGAGCTGTTTTTT
>TRBV4-2|-|few|TRBJ1-5
CASSQDRSSNQPQHF
TGTGCCAGCAGCCAAGACAGATCTAGCAATCAGCCCCAGCATTTT
>TRBV7-2|-|-|TRBJ1-1
CASSRGRTNTEAFF
TGTGCCAGCAGCCGAGGCAGGACTAACACTGAAGCTTTCTTT